This is a list of T cell receptor beta chains from one sample in a study of shared clonotypes between healthy human individuals. Only in-frame clones appear in the TCRdb table, and some are missing; sequencing was by immunoSEQ multiplex PCR. The data hold around 2,000,000 clones, with around 95% observed a single time. The source material was naive CD4+ T cells sorted from blood. The origin of the receptors is a young man in good health. The CDR3 runs from the conserved cysteine through the conserved F or W. Fields, in order: J gene, clone size, V gene, D gene, CDR3 protein, CDR3 DNA. D genes are given only for firm matches. Clone size, where shown, is once, few, many, or a class for clones that have expanded.

TRBJ2-5,.,TRBV7-2,.,CASSSGALRETQYF,TGTGCCAGCAGCTCCGGGGCATTGCGAGAGACCCAGTACTTC
TRBJ2-3,.,TRBV5-1,TRBD2,CASSLRLAVGTDTQYF,TGCGCCAGCAGCTTGAGACTAGCGGTGGGCACAGATACGCAGTATTTT
TRBJ2-1,.,TRBV28,.,CASGRGYNEQFF,TGTGCCAGCGGGCGAGGTTACAATGAGCAGTTCTTC
TRBJ1-1,.,TRBV18,.,CASSPQVRGTEAFF,TGTGCCAGCTCACCACAGGTCCGAGGCACTGAAGCTTTCTTT
TRBJ2-7,.,TRBV7-8,.,CASSLVRSRSYEQYF,TGTGCCAGCAGCTTAGTACGGTCCAGGTCCTACGAGCAGTACTTC
TRBJ2-7,.,TRBV5-1,.,CASSPRFGTLDYEQYF,TGCGCCAGCAGCCCGCGTTTTGGGACGCTGGACTACGAGCAGTACTTC
TRBJ1-4,.,TRBV27,.,CASSPKSSTNDKLFF,TGTGCCAGCAGTCCGAAGTCGTCAACTAATGACAAACTGTTTTTT
TRBJ1-5,.,TRBV5-1,.,CASSLGGAGQPQHF,TGCGCCAGCAGCTTGGGTGGGGCGGGTCAGCCCCAGCATTTT
TRBJ2-2,.,TRBV2,TRBD2,CASSLLSGGNTGELFF,TGTGCCAGCAGTTTGCTAAGCGGGGGGAACACCGGGGAGCTGTTTTTT
TRBJ2-2,.,TRBV6-1,.,CASSEAIWGKAGELFF,TGTGCCAGCAGTGAAGCGATTTGGGGGAAGGCCGGGGAGCTGTTTTTT
TRBJ1-2,.,TRBV7-8,TRBD1,CASSSGQGSYGYTF,TGTGCCAGCAGCTCGGGACAGGGGAGTTATGGCTACACCTTC
TRBJ2-7,.,TRBV19,TRBD2,CASSAGTSGRASYEQYF,TGTGCCAGTAGTGCCGGGACTAGCGGGAGAGCCAGCTACGAGCAGTACTTC
TRBJ1-2,once,TRBV10-3,TRBD1,CAISAGQGANGYTF,TGTGCCATCAGTGCCGGACAGGGGGCGAATGGCTACACCTTC
TRBJ1-4,once,TRBV19,.,CASSMSGVVANEKLFF,TGTGCCAGTAGTATGTCGGGGGTAGTAGCTAATGAAAAACTGTTTTTT
TRBJ1-2,.,TRBV4-3,.,CASSQGAGETNYGYTF,TGCGCCAGCAGCCAAGGGGCGGGGGAAACTAACTATGGCTACACCTTC
TRBJ1-4,.,TRBV6-5,.,CASSYSTARVNEKLFF,TGTGCCAGCAGTTACTCGACGGCCAGGGTAAATGAAAAACTGTTTTTT
TRBJ1-1,many,TRBV19,.,CASTSRGVRTEAFF,TGTGCCAGTACCTCTAGGGGGGTGCGGACTGAAGCTTTCTTT
TRBJ2-5,once,TRBV7-9,.,CASSGWGTQYF,TGTGCCAGCAGCGGCTGGGGGACCCAGTACTTC
TRBJ1-5,.,TRBV6-6,.,CASSDGGYSNQPQHF,TGTGCCAGCAGTGACGGGGGGTATAGCAATCAGCCCCAGCATTTT
TRBJ2-7,.,TRBV11-2,.,CASSPRRTRYEQYF,TGTGCCAGCAGCCCCCGTCGGACACGCTACGAGCAGTACTTC